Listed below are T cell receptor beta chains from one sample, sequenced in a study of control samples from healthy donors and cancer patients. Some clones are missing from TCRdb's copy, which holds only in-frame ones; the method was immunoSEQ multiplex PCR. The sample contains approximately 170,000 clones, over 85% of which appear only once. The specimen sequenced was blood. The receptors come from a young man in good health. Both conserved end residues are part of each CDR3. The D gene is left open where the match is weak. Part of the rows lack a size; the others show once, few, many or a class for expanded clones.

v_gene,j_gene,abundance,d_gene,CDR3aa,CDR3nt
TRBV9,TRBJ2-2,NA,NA,CASSKGVGTGELFF,TGTGCCAGCAGCAAGGGGGTAGGAACCGGGGAGCTGTTTTTT
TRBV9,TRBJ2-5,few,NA,CASSPGEETQYF,TGTGCCAGCAGCCCCGGGGAAGAGACCCAGTACTTC
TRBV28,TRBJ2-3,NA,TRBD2,CASSLWREGRDTQYF,TGTGCCAGCAGTTTATGGAGGGAGGGCCGCGATACGCAGTATTTT
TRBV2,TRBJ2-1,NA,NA,CASSEALRLEQFF,TGTGCCAGCAGTGAAGCGCTTCGGCTTGAGCAGTTCTTC
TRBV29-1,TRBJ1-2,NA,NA,CSVPRAGRAGANYGYTF,TGCAGCGTCCCTAGGGCAGGGAGAGCTGGGGCTAACTATGGCTACACCTTC
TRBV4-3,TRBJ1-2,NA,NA,CASSQDPLQGWGYTF,TGCGCCAGCAGCCAAGATCCCCTACAGGGATGGGGCTACACCTTC
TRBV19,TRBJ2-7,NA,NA,CASSTETYEQYF,TGTGCCAGTAGTACAGAGACCTACGAGCAGTACTTC
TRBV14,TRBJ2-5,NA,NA,CASSLPGETQYF,TGTGCCAGCAGCCTACCAGGGGAGACCCAGTACTTC
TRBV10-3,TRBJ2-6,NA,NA,CAIMNDVSSGANVLTF,TGTGCCATCATGAATGACGTAAGCTCTGGGGCCAACGTCCTGACTTTC
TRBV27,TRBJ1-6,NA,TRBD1,CASSGRQGLAVSPLHF,TGTGCCAGCAGTGGGCGACAGGGACTTGCCGTTTCACCCCTCCACTTT
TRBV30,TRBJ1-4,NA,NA,CAWGVVREKLFF,TGTGCCTGGGGGGTAGTACGGGAAAAACTGTTTTTT
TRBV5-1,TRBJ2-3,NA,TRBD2,CASSLSGGASDTQYF,TGCGCCAGCAGCCTTAGCGGGGGGGCTTCAGATACGCAGTATTTT
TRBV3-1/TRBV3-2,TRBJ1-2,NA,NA,CASSQGRGVNYGYTF,TGTGCCAGCAGCCAAGGGCGAGGAGTTAACTATGGCTACACCTTC
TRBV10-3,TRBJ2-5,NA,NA,CAISDPGRHQETQYF,TGTGCCATCAGCGACCCCGGGAGACACCAAGAGACCCAGTACTTC
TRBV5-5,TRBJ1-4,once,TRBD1,CASSRDSLNEKLFF,TGTGCCAGCAGCCGGGACAGTCTAAATGAAAAACTGTTTTTT
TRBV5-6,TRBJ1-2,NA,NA,CASSPTGFNGYTF,TGTGCCAGCAGCCCGACAGGATTTAATGGCTACACCTTC
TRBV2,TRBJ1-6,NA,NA,CASSPRFTEGLNSPLHF,TGTGCCAGCAGTCCCCGATTCACAGAAGGCCTTAATTCACCCCTCCACTTT
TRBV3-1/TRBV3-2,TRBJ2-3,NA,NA,CASSQDPRARDTQYF,TGTGCCAGCAGCCAAGATCCGAGAGCTCGGGATACGCAGTATTTT
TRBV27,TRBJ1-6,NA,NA,CASSFGGNSPLHF,TGTGCCAGCAGTTTTGGGGGGAATTCACCCCTCCACTTT
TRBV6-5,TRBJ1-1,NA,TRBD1,CASSSGGQGGNTEAFF,TGTGCCAGCAGTTCAGGGGGGCAGGGGGGTAACACTGAAGCTTTCTTT
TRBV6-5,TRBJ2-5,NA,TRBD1,CASSPRTGLETQYF,TGTGCCAGCAGTCCCAGGACAGGGCTGGAGACCCAGTACTTC
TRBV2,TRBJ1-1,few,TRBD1,CASSERWTGVLTNTEAFF,TGTGCCAGCAGTGAACGTTGGACAGGGGTCTTGACTAACACTGAAGCTTTCTTT
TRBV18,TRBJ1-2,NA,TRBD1,CASSPPTGAGYGYTF,TGTGCCAGCTCACCACCGACAGGGGCGGGCTATGGCTACACCTTC
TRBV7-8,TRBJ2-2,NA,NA,CASSFLMAGTGELFF,TGTGCCAGCAGCTTTTTGATGGCCGGCACCGGGGAGCTGTTTTTT
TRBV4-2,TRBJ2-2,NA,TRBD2,CASSQGAGSNTGELFF,TGTGCCAGCAGCCAAGGAGCGGGATCGAACACCGGGGAGCTGTTTTTT
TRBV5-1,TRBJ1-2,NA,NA,CASSLEGYGYTF,TGCGCCAGCAGCTTAGAGGGCTATGGCTACACCTTC
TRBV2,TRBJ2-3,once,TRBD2,CASSLLAGGNTDTQYF,TGTGCCAGCAGCTTGCTAGCGGGGGGCAACACAGATACGCAGTATTTT
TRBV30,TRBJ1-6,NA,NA,CAWSPDTGRSPLHF,TGTGCCTGGAGTCCCGATACAGGACGGTCACCCCTCCACTTT